Presented here are 28 T cell receptor beta chains from one specimen sequenced in a study of blood T cells in healthy people across ages. Using a J-beta primer mix together with a sample-barcoded 5' primer, a second PCR was run for roughly 6 to 12 cycles. Using its own MiXCR run on the 5' RACE reads, TCRdb lists one record per CDR3 protein. The table includes roughly 700,000 distinct CDR3 sequences, 49% detected once. Sequencing used blood. These TCRs come from a woman in her sixties in good health.

The rearrangement links TRBV7-2 to TRBJ2-1; D is possibly TRBD2 (7 bases). This CDR3 has 15 residues. Looked up from germline, CDR1 is SGHTA and CDR2 is FQGNSA. The germline V and J ends were trimmed by 1 base and 13 bases, with 20 bases remaining between them. The CDR3 DNA follows: TGTGCCAGCAGCTTAGGGATAGGGGAGGGGGAGACCCAGTTCTTC. Translated, it gives CASSLGIGEGETQFF. Together with reference TRBV7-2 and TRBJ2-1, the CDR3 gives the full variable domain: GAGVSQSPSNKVTEKGKDVELRCDPISGHTALYWYRQSLGQGLEFLIYFQGNSAPDKSGLPSDRFSAERTGGSVSTLTIQRTQQEDSAVYLCASSLGIGEGETQFFGPGTRLTVL.

This chain links TRBV27 with TRBJ2-6; the match to TRBD2 covers 7 bases. This CDR3 region has 17 residues. In germline, CDR1 is MNHEY, CDR2 SMNVEV (reference sequence). With 6 bases clipped from V and 0 bases from J, the junction kept 8 bases outside the gene matches. CDR3 DNA: TGTGCCAGCAGAGGGGCGGGAGCGAACTCTGGGGCCAACGTCCTGACTTTC. Protein: CASRGAGANSGANVLTF.

This clonotype was observed a handful of times. The rearrangement joins TRBV29-1 to TRBJ2-3, with D maybe TRBD2 (5 bases). CDR3 length equals 15 residues. CDR1 is SQVTM, CDR2 ANQGSEA, per germline. Deletions cut 2 bases from V and 6 bases from J, with 18 bases between. The CDR3 DNA sequence: TGCAGCGTTGAACCGCTTAAGGGAAGAGGGGATACGCAGTATTTT. Residues: CSVEPLKGRGDTQYF.

This clonotype occurred a few times. The rearrangement joins TRBV28 to TRBJ2-1; 8 bases agree with TRBD1. The CDR3 totals 15 residues. Germline V gene lookup returns CDR1 MDHEN and CDR2 SYDVKM. Trimming took 2 bases from V and 4 from J; bases not matched to a gene: 4. In nucleotides, the CDR3 is TGTGCCAGCAGTTTAGCTCAGGGGGCTTACAATGAGCAGTTCTTC. It encodes CASSLAQGAYNEQFF.

The gene calls are TRBV28 and TRBJ1-1; D is perhaps TRBD1 (5 bases). The germline V gene has CDR1 MDHEN and CDR2 SYDVKM. The CDR3 totals 11 residues. Between the trimmed V and J ends, which lost 7 bases and 6 bases, there was a span of 9 bases. The CDR3 nucleotides read TGTGCCAGCACCAGGGTCCCTGAAGCTTTCTTT. Residues: CASTRVPEAFF.

This clonotype appeared a few times. The CDR3: CASSDNPGNTEAFF. The CDR3 nucleotides read TGTGCCAGCAGTGATAACCCGGGGAACACTGAAGCTTTCTTT. The V and J genes are TRBV2 and TRBJ1-1; no clear D gene. This CDR3 has 14 residues. Trimming cost V 3 bases and J 1 base, with 9 bases left between them. CDR1 and CDR2 from the germline V gene are SNHLY and FYNNEI.

The V gene is TRBV9, the J gene TRBJ2-7, with a possible D match to TRBD2 (5 bases). CDR1 is SGDLS and CDR2 is YYNGEE in the germline V gene. The CDR3 is 12 residues long. Trimming took 0 bases from V and 7 from J, leaving 8 bases between them. In nucleotides, the CDR3 is TGTGCCAGCAGCGTAGTGCGAGGGGAGCAGTACTTC. Protein: CASSVVRGEQYF.

The V gene is TRBV28, the J gene TRBJ1-5; 7 positions match TRBD1. V was pared by 6 bases and J by 3 bases, with 11 bases of the junction left unmatched. Per germline, CDR1 MDHEN and CDR2 SYDVKM. The CDR3 is 16 residues long. CDR3: CASRPGQWTPNQPQHF. The CDR3 bases are TGTGCCAGCAGGCCGGGACAGTGGACCCCCAATCAGCCCCAGCATTTT.

This clonotype was recorded a few times. The gene calls are TRBV4-1 and TRBJ1-2, with D uncertain. V gave up 0 bases and J gave up 9 bases, with 8 bases separating them. Germline-derived CDR1 and CDR2 are MGHRA and YSYEKL. CDR3 length: 12 residues. CDR3 nucleotides: TGCGCCAGCAGCCAAGATCGGGATAGCTACACCTTC. Encoded protein: CASSQDRDSYTF.

V is TRBV27 and J is TRBJ1-1, with TRBD1 matching over 8 bases. Germline values: CDR1 MNHEY, CDR2 SMNVEV (reference sequence). CDR3 length: 15 amino acids. Trimming at V came to 7 bases and at J to 1 base, leaving 8 bases not matched to a gene. The CDR3 sequence: CASKVWGQANTEAFF. CDR3 DNA: TGTGCCAGCAAAGTCTGGGGACAGGCGAACACTGAAGCTTTCTTT.

The V gene is TRBV28, the J gene TRBJ2-7; the match to TRBD2 covers 8 bases. Germline values: CDR1 MDHEN, CDR2 SYDVKM. The V and J ends lost 6 bases and 7 bases, in that order; junction bases with no gene match: 5. CDR3 length equals 12 residues. As DNA, the CDR3 is TGTGCCAGCAGGGGACTAGTAAGGGAGCAGTACTTC. This translates into CASRGLVREQYF.

The chain is built from TRBV5-6 and TRBJ2-5; TRBD2 agrees at 9 bases. After removal of 2 bases from V and 3 bases from J, the junction contained 2 bases not matched to a gene. In germline, CDR1 is SGHDT, CDR2 YYEEEE. The CDR3 is 14 amino acids. DNA of the CDR3: TGTGCCAGCAGCTTTTCTAGCGGGGAAGAGACCCAGTACTTC. Protein sequence: CASSFSSGEETQYF.

The chain uses TRBV20-1 and TRBJ2-7; 8 bases fit TRBD2. Germline CDR1 DFQATT, CDR2 SNEGSKA (reference sequence). The CDR3 spans 15 residues. After removal of 3 bases from V and 6 bases from J, the junction contained 13 bases not matched to a gene. The CDR3 DNA is TGCAGTGCTAGCGGGACTAGTGGGAGGCTCCTCGAGCAGTACTTC. It specifies CSASGTSGRLLEQYF.

The V call is TRBV24-1, the J call TRBJ2-3; D is possibly TRBD2 (5 bases). The CDR3 spans 15 residues. Germline values: CDR1 KGHDR, CDR2 SFDVKD. V lost 0 bases and J lost 5, with 11 bases in between. CDR3 sequence: CATSDLRYGGDTQYF. DNA for the CDR3: TGTGCCACCAGTGATTTGCGGTACGGAGGAGATACGCAGTATTTT.

Comments on this clonotype: One junction end disagrees with the germline gene, perhaps due to a read error. The chain couples TRBV28 to TRBJ2-3; 12 bases line up with TRBD2. This CDR3 has 14 amino acids. Germline V gives CDR1 MDHEN, CDR2 SYDVKM. The CDR3 sequence: CTSSLAGGHGTQYF. As DNA, the CDR3 is TGTACCAGCAGTCTAGCGGGAGGGCATGGCACGCAGTATTTT. Full variable domain (missing parts from reference TRBV28 and TRBJ2-3): DVKVTQSSRYLVKRTGEKVFLECVQDMDHENMFWYRQDPGLGLRLIYFSYDVKMKEKGDIPEGYSVSREKKERFSLILESASTNQTSMYLCTSSLAGGHGTQYFGPGTRLTVL.

CDR3 in DNA: TGTGCCAGCAGTACCCGGACAGGCTATGGCTACACCTTC. Translating it yields CASSTRTGYGYTF. V gene TRBV12-3 or TRBV12-4 combines with J gene TRBJ1-2; 7 nucleotides line up with TRBD1. This CDR3 spans 13 amino acids. The J segment lost 4 bases and the V segment lost 5 bases, leaving 4 bases of the junction unmatched.

The chain links TRBV25-1 to TRBJ1-4; D ambiguous. This CDR3 has 12 residues. CDR1 is MGHDK and CDR2 is SYGVNS in the germline V gene. V gave up 5 bases and J gave up 14 bases, with 15 bases separating them. The CDR3 sequence is CASSNPQSTLFF. The CDR3 bases are TGTGCCAGCAGTAACCCCCAATCTACCCTGTTTTTT. The whole variable domain, filled in from reference TRBV25-1 and TRBJ1-4, reads EADIYQTPRYLVIGTGKKITLECSQTMGHDKMYWYQQDPGMELHLIHYSYGVNSTEKGDLSSESTVSRIRTEHFPLTLESARPSHTSQYLCASSNPQSTLFFGSGTQLSVL.

There are a few counts of this clonotype. The J gene is TRBJ2-1, the V gene TRBV6-2 or TRBV6-3; D is undetermined. There are 16 residues in the CDR3. V was clipped by 5 bases and J by 0 bases, with 14 bases between them. Germline CDR1 and CDR2: MNHEY and SVGEGT. CDR3 nucleotides: TGTGCCAGCAGTCTCTTCACTATCCTCTCCTACAATGAGCAGTTCTTC. Amino acid sequence: CASSLFTILSYNEQFF.

This clonotype was found many times. The chain is built from TRBV29-1 and TRBJ2-1; D unclear. The CDR3 extends over 13 amino acids. CDR1 is SQVTM and CDR2 is ANQGSEA in the germline V gene. Trimming took off 5 bases at V and 10 bases at J, with 18 bases between the two ends. This CDR3 reads CSVFGPAAREQFF. The CDR3 nucleotides are TGCAGCGTTTTTGGACCCGCGGCCAGGGAGCAGTTCTTC.

The rearrangement uses TRBV30 and TRBJ2-1; D call uncertain. Germline loops: CDR1 GTSNPN, CDR2 SVGIG (reference sequence). V lost 4 bases to trimming and J lost 2 bases, with 9 bases between them. This CDR3 region has 13 residues. The CDR3 loop reads CAWTESPYNEQFF. Here the CDR3 DNA reads TGTGCCTGGACCGAATCCCCCTACAATGAGCAGTTCTTC.

This clonotype was picked up many times. The rearrangement uses TRBV28 and TRBJ2-3; unclear D gene. CDR3 length: 12 residues. Germline V gene lookup returns CDR1 MDHEN and CDR2 SYDVKM. The V gene lost 6 bases and the J gene lost 0 bases, with 4 bases spanning the gap. The CDR3 is CASSTSTDTQYF. The DNA for the CDR3 is TGTGCCAGCAGCACTAGCACAGATACGCAGTATTTT. Supplemented by reference TRBV28 and TRBJ2-3, the full variable domain reads DVKVTQSSRYLVKRTGEKVFLECVQDMDHENMFWYRQDPGLGLRLIYFSYDVKMKEKGDIPEGYSVSREKKERFSLILESASTNQTSMYLCASSTSTDTQYFGPGTRLTVL.

The chain employs TRBV5-1 and TRBJ2-7; D is ambiguous. There are 14 residues in the CDR3. Germline CDR1 SGHRS, CDR2 YFSETQ. V was cut by 1 base and J by 2 bases, with 10 bases left in between. The CDR3 is CASSLLGKTYEQYF. CDR3 nucleotide sequence: TGCGCCAGCAGCTTGTTGGGGAAAACCTACGAGCAGTACTTC.

In its sample, this clonotype was seen a few times. The rearrangement links TRBV7-6 to TRBJ2-7, with TRBD2 matching over 8 bases. J lost 7 bases, V lost 0 bases, and 8 bases had no gene match. The CDR3 is 15 amino acids. Germline V gene sequence: CDR1 SGHVS, CDR2 FNYEAQ. CDR3 nucleotide sequence: TGTGCCAGCAGCTTAGCAGGGACTAGGAACAATGAGCAGTACTTC. Its protein is CASSLAGTRNNEQYF.

This clonotype was picked up a small number of times. This chain joins TRBV12-3 or TRBV12-4 and TRBJ2-7; 7 bases align to TRBD2. This CDR3 contains 13 residues. With 4 bases clipped from V and 6 bases from J, the junction kept 6 bases outside the gene matches. The CDR3 reads CASSSRLASEQYF. In nucleotides, the CDR3 is TGTGCCAGCAGTTCCCGACTAGCATCCGAGCAGTACTTC.

This chain connects TRBV3-1 to TRBJ1-1; D not resolved. CDR3 length: 13 residues. The germline V gene has CDR1 LGHDT and CDR2 YNNKEL (reference sequence). The germline V and J ends were trimmed by 7 bases and 1 base, with 10 bases remaining between them. CDR3 nucleotides: TGTGCCAGCATGCGGGCCCAGAACACTGAAGCTTTCTTT. Translating it yields CASMRAQNTEAFF.

This clonotype was recorded at least ten times. The chain combines TRBV9 with TRBJ2-3, with D maybe TRBD2 (5 bases). Germline V gene lookup returns CDR1 SGDLS and CDR2 YYNGEE. V lost 4 bases to trimming and J lost 2 bases, with 8 bases between them. The CDR3 consists of 13 residues. The DNA for the CDR3 is TGTGCCAGCAGCCTAGCCCACACAGATACGCAGTATTTT. Translating gives CASSLAHTDTQYF.

The rearrangement joins TRBV7-9 to TRBJ1-1, with D maybe TRBD1 (5 bases). V lost 5 bases and J 5 bases, leaving 9 bases between the germline ends. Germline V CDR1 and CDR2: SEHNR, FQNEAQ (reference sequence). The CDR3 is 12 residues long. This chain's CDR3 is CASSPGQTEAFF. For the CDR3, the DNA is TGTGCCAGCAGCCCAGGACAAACTGAAGCTTTCTTT.

This clonotype turned up a few times. The chain recombines TRBV7-2 with TRBJ2-1, with TRBD2 matching 8 bases. CDR1 is SGHTA and CDR2 is FQGNSA in the germline V gene. This CDR3 spans 15 amino acids. With V trimmed by 3 bases and J by 14 bases, 15 bases remained unmatched. This chain's CDR3 is CASSFAGGLPGGEFF. The CDR3 bases are TGTGCCAGCAGCTTCGCGGGAGGCCTACCCGGGGGGGAGTTCTTC.